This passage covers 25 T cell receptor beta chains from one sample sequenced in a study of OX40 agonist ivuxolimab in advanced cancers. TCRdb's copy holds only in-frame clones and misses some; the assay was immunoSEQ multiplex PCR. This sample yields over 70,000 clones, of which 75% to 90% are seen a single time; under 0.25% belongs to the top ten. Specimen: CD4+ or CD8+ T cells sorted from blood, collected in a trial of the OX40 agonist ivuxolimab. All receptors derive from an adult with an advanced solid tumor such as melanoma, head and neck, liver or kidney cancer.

The CDR3: CASSTPGQGNEQFF. DNA of the CDR3: TGTGCCAGCAGCACCCCGGGACAGGGGAATGAGCAGTTCTTC. The J gene is TRBJ2-1, the V gene TRBV7-2; 10 bases are shared with TRBD1. Germline-derived CDR1 and CDR2 are SGHTA and FQGNSA. The CDR3 runs to 14 residues. V lost 5 bases to trimming and J lost 7 bases; unmatched junction nucleotides: 5.

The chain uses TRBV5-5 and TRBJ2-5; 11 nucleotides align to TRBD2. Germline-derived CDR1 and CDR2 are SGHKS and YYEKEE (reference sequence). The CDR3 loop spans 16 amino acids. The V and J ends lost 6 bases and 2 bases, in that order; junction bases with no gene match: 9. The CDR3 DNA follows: TGTGCCAGCAATAAACTAGCGGGGGCCGGACAAGAGACCCAGTACTTC. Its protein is CASNKLAGAGQETQYF.

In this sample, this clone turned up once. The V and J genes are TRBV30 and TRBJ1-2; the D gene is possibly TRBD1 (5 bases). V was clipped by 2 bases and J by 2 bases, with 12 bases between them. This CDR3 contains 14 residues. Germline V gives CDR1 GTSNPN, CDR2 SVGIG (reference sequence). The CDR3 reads CAWSWTTANYGYTF. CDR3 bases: TGTGCCTGGAGTTGGACAACTGCCAACTATGGCTACACCTTC.

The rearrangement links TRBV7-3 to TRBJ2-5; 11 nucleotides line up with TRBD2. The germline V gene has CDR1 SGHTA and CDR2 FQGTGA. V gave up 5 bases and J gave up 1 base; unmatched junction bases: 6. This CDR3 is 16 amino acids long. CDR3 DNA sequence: TGTGCCAGCAGCCAAGGGCTAGCGGGGGGCCAAGAGACCCAGTACTTC. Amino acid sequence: CASSQGLAGGQETQYF.

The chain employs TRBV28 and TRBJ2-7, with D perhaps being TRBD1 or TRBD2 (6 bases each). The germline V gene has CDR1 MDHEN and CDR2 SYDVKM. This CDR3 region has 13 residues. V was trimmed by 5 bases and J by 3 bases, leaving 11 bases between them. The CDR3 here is CASSIRGRYEQYV. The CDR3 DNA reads TGTGCCAGCAGTATCCGGGGGCGCTACGAGCAGTACGTC.

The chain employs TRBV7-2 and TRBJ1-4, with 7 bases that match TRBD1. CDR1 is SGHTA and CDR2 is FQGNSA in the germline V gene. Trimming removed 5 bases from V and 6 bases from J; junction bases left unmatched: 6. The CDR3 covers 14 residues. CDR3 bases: TGTGCCAGCAGCCCAGGGGGTCTTGATGAAAAACTGTTTTTT. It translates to CASSPGGLDEKLFF. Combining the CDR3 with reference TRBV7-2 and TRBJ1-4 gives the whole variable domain GAGVSQSPSNKVTEKGKDVELRCDPISGHTALYWYRQSLGQGLEFLIYFQGNSAPDKSGLPSDRFSAERTGGSVSTLTIQRTQQEDSAVYLCASSPGGLDEKLFFGSGTQLSVL.

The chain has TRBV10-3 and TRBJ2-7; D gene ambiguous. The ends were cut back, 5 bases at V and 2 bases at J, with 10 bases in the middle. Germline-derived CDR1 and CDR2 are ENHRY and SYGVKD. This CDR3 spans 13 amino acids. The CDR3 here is CAISQSQAYEQYV. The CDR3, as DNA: TGTGCCATCAGTCAAAGCCAAGCCTACGAGCAGTACGTC.

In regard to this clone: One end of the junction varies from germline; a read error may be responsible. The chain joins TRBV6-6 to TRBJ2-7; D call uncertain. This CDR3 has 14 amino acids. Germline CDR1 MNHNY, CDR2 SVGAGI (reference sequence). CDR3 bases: TGTGCCAGCAATTACGGTCCCGGACGCCACGAGCAGTACTTC. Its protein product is CASNYGPGRHEQYF.

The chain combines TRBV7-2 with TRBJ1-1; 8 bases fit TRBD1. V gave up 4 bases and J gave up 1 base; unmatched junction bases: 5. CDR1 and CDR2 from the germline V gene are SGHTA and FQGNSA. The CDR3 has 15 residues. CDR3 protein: CASSWAGTGNTEAFF. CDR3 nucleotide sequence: TGTGCCAGCAGCTGGGCCGGGACAGGGAACACTGAAGCTTTCTTT.

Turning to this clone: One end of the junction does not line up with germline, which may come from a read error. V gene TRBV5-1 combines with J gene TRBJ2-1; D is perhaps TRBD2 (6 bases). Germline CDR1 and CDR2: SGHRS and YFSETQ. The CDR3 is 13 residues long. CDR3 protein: CASKGTLGTDVVF. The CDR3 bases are TGCGCCAGCAAAGGGACGCTCGGGACTGACGTGGTCTTC.

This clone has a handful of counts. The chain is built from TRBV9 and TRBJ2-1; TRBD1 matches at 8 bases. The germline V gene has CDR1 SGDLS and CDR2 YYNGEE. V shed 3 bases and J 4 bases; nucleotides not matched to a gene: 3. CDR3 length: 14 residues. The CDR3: CASSAWTGYNEQFF. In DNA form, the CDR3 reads TGTGCCAGCAGCGCGTGGACAGGGTACAATGAGCAGTTCTTC.

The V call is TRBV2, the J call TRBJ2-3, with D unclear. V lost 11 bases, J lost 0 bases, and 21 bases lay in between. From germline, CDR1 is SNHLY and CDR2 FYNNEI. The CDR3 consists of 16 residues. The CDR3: CARSPSPGASTDTQYF. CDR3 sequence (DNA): TGTGCCCGCTCCCCCTCTCCAGGAGCTAGCACAGATACGCAGTATTTT.

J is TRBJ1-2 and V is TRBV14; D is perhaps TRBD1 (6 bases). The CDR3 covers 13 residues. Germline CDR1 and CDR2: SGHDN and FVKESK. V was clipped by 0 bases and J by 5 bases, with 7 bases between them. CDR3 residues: CASSQERGYGYTF. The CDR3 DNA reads TGTGCCAGCAGCCAAGAGAGGGGGTATGGCTACACCTTC.

CDR3 amino acids: CASNSGQTANEKLFF. CDR3 sequence (DNA): TGTGCCAGCAACTCAGGACAGACGGCTAATGAAAAACTGTTTTTT. This sequence joins TRBV28 and TRBJ1-4, with D possibly being TRBD1 (6 bases). Germline CDR1 and CDR2: MDHEN and SYDVKM. CDR3 size: 15 residues. V lost 7 bases and J lost 3, with 15 bases in between.

The CDR3 sequence: CASSWAGDEGNEKLFF. In DNA form, the CDR3 reads TGTGCCAGTAGTTGGGCAGGGGATGAGGGCAATGAAAAACTGTTTTTT. J is TRBJ1-4 and V is TRBV19; the D gene is possibly TRBD1 (6 bases). The germline CDR1 and CDR2 sequences are LNHDA and SQIVND (reference sequence). This CDR3 has 16 residues. Trimming took off 5 bases at V and 5 bases at J, with 18 bases between the two ends.

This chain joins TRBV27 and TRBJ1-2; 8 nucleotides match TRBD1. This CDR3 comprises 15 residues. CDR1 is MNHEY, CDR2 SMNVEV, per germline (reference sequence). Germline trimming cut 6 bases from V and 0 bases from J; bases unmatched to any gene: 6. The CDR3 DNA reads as TGTGCCAGCAGCCCAGGGGGCGCGGCTAACTATGGCTACACCTTC. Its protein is CASSPGGAANYGYTF.

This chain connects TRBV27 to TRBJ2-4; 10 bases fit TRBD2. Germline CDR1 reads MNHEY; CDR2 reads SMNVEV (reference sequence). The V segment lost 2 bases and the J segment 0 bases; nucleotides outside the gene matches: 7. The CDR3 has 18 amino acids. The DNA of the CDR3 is TGTGCCAGCAGTTTACAGCGGGGGGGCCCCTTAGCCAAAAACATTCAGTACTTC. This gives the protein CASSLQRGGPLAKNIQYF.

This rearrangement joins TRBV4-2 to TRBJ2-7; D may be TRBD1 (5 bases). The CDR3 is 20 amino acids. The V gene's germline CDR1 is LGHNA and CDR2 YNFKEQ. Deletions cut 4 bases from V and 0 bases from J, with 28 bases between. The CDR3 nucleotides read TGTGCCAGCAGCCGTCAAAGAATAGTTTCAGGGCCCACTTTCTCCTACGAGCAGTACTTC. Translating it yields CASSRQRIVSGPTFSYEQYF.

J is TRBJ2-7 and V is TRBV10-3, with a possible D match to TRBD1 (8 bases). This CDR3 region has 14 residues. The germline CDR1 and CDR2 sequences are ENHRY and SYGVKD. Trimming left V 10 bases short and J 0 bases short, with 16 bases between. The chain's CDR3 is CATTQGEGSYEQYF. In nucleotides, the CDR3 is TGTGCCACCACACAGGGGGAGGGCTCCTACGAGCAGTACTTC.

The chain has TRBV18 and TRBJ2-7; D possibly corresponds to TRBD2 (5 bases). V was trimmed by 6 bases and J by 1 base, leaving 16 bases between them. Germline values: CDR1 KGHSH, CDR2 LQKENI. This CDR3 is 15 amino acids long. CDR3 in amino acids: CASSDRGILSYEQYV. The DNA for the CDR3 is TGTGCCAGCTCTGATAGAGGGATACTATCCTACGAGCAGTACGTC.

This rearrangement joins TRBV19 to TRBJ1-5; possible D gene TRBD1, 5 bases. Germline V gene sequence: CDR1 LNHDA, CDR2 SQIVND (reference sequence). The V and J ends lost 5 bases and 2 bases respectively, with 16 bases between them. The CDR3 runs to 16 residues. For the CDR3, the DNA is TGTGCCAGTAGTTGGGACCGCGCCGGGGGCAATCAGCCCCAGCATTTT. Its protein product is CASSWDRAGGNQPQHF.

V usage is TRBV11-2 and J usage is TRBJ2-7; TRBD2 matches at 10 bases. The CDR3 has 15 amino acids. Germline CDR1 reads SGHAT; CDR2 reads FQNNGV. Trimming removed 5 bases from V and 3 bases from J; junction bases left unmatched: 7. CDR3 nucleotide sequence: TGTGCCAGCAGCCCAGTGACTAGCGGGCGCTACGAGCAGTACGTC. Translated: CASSPVTSGRYEQYV.

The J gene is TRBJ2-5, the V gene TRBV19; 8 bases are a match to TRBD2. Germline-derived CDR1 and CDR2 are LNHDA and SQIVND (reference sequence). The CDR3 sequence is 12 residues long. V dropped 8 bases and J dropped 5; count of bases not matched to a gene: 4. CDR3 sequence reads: CASGTGGETQYF. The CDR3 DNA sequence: TGTGCCAGTGGTACGGGAGGGGAGACCCAGTACTTC.

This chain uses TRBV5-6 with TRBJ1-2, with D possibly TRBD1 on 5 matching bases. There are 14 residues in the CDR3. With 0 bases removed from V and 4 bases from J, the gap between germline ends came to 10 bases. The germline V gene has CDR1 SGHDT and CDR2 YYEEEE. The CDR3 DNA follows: TGTGCCAGCAGCTTGGGAAGGGGTGGCTATGGCTACACCTTC. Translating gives CASSLGRGGYGYTF.

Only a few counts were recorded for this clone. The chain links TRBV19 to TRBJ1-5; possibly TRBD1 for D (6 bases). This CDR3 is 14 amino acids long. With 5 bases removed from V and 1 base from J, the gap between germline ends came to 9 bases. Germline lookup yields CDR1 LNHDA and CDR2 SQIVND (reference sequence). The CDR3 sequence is CASSPTGSNQPQHF. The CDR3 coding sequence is TGTGCCAGTAGTCCCACAGGGAGCAATCAGCCCCAGCATTTT.